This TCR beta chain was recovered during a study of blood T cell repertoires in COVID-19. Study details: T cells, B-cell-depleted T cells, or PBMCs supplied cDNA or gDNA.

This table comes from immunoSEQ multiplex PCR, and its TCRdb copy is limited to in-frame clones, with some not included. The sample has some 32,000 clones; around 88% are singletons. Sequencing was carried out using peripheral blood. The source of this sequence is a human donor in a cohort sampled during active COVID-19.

The CDR3 bases are TGTGCCAGCAGCCGACCCCCAGCGAGGGAGACCCAGTACTTC. Translating gives CASSRPPARETQYF. V gene TRBV11-2 combines with J gene TRBJ2-5; D is undetermined. This CDR3 region has 14 residues. V lost 5 bases, J lost 5 bases, and 15 bases lay in between. Looked up from germline, CDR1 is SGHAT and CDR2 is FQNNGV.